A single sample gave rise to the 32 T cell receptor beta chains below, sequenced in a study of Ad26.COV2.S vaccination and SARS-CoV-2 variants. Regarding treatment: roughly 20 received Ad26.COV2.S at low or high dose, single or two shots; a few received placebo; per-sample allocation not given. Sampling was performed 63 days after the first vaccine or placebo injection. Sequenced by immunoSEQ multiplex PCR; TCRdb stores in-frame clones only, minus some. Of 250,000 to 300,000 clones in the sample, over 75% are singletons; the top ten hold 3% to 4%. Source: peripheral blood, taken in a trial of Ad26.COV2.S vaccine versus placebo. The receptor set was obtained from a person between 18 and 59 years old who received the Ad26.COV2.S COVID-19 vaccine or a placebo.

The chain uses TRBV19 and TRBJ1-5, with 7 bases lining up with TRBD1. The CDR3 runs 12 residues. The V gene's germline CDR1 is LNHDA and CDR2 SQIVND (reference sequence). V shed 8 bases, J shed 10 bases, and the junction held 8 bases outside the gene matches. The CDR3 region is CASGDWTGPQHF. Written as DNA, the CDR3 is TGTGCCAGTGGCGATTGGACAGGACCCCAGCATTTT. Complete variable domain (other parts from reference TRBV19 and TRBJ1-5): DGGITQSPKYLFRKEGQNVTLSCEQNLNHDAMYWYRQDPGQGLRLIYYSQIVNDFQKGDIAEGYSVSREKKESFPLTVTSAQKNPTAFYLCASGDWTGPQHFGDGTRLSIL.

The V call is TRBV4-2, the J call TRBJ2-3; D is possibly TRBD2 (7 bases). Trimming removed 0 bases at V and 11 bases at J, with 18 bases between. The CDR3 has 15 residues. Germline V lookup: CDR1 LGHNA, CDR2 YNFKEQ. CDR3 nucleotides: TGTGCCAGCAGCCAAGAGTCGACCCCGAGGGGGGGGCAGTATTTT. Protein product: CASSQESTPRGGQYF.

This chain joins TRBV12-3 or TRBV12-4 and TRBJ2-1; a weak D match, TRBD2 (5 bases). Trimming stripped 5 bases from V and 5 bases from J, with 10 bases between. This CDR3 has 13 residues. The CDR3 sequence is CASSLSGDNEQFF. For the CDR3, the DNA is TGTGCCAGCAGTCTCTCCGGGGACAATGAGCAGTTCTTC.

The V gene is TRBV29-1, the J gene TRBJ1-1; D might be TRBD1 (5 bases). V shed 4 bases and J shed 0 bases, with 12 bases lying between them. Germline V lookup: CDR1 SQVTM, CDR2 ANQGSEA. The CDR3 runs 14 residues. The CDR3 coding sequence is TGCAGCGTTGTTCGGGGAGGGGTGAACACTGAAGCTTTCTTT. Protein: CSVVRGGVNTEAFF.

The gene calls are TRBV28 and TRBJ1-1, with D uncertain. V lost 6 bases and J lost 7, with 15 bases in between. There are 13 residues in the CDR3. The germline CDR1 and CDR2 sequences are MDHEN and SYDVKM. CDR3 nucleotides: TGTGCCAGCAGCCTCACCGCGGAGAGTGAAGCTTTCTTT. Translated, it gives CASSLTAESEAFF. Combining the CDR3 with reference TRBV28 and TRBJ1-1 gives the whole variable domain DVKVTQSSRYLVKRTGEKVFLECVQDMDHENMFWYRQDPGLGLRLIYFSYDVKMKEKGDIPEGYSVSREKKERFSLILESASTNQTSMYLCASSLTAESEAFFGQGTRLTVV.

V gene TRBV30 combines with J gene TRBJ1-6, with D maybe TRBD1 (6 bases). The CDR3 spans 13 residues. Germline V CDR1 and CDR2: GTSNPN, SVGIG (reference sequence). Deletions cut 3 bases from V and 9 bases from J, with 12 bases between. The CDR3 loop reads CAWRGAGVSPLHF. The CDR3 DNA reads TGTGCCTGGAGGGGGGCCGGGGTTTCACCCCTCCACTTT.

Only a few counts were recorded for this clone. This rearrangement joins TRBV5-8 to TRBJ1-1, with 9 bases fitting TRBD1. The CDR3 extends over 13 amino acids. V trimming: 5 bases; J trimming: 4 bases; junction bases outside the gene matches: 3. Germline V gene data show CDR1 as SGHTS and CDR2 as YDEGEE. CDR3 sequence reads: CASSRDRATEAFF. CDR3 sequence (DNA): TGTGCCAGCAGTCGGGACAGGGCCACTGAAGCTTTCTTT.

V usage is TRBV11-2 and J usage is TRBJ2-3; 11 positions agree with TRBD2. Germline V CDR1 and CDR2: SGHAT, FQNNGV. Unmatched junction bases numbered 2, after V lost 1 base and J lost 2 bases. This CDR3 region has 16 residues. For the CDR3, the DNA is TGTGCCAGCAGCTTAGCTAGCGGGGGGTCCACAGATACGCAGTATTTT. Its protein product is CASSLASGGSTDTQYF.

V gene TRBV7-9 combines with J gene TRBJ1-2; D gene ambiguous. Trimming cost V 1 base and J 7 bases, with 1 base left between them. This CDR3 region has 10 residues. Germline CDR1 reads SEHNR; CDR2 reads FQNEAQ (reference sequence). The DNA for the CDR3 is TGTGCCAGCAGCTTAGGTGGCTACACCTTC. Encoded protein: CASSLGGYTF. Full variable domain (missing parts from reference TRBV7-9 and TRBJ1-2): DTGVSQNPRHKITKRGQNVTFRCDPISEHNRLYWYRQTLGQGPEFLTYFQNEAQLEKSRLLSDRFSAERPKGSFSTLEIQRTEQGDSAMYLCASSLGGYTFGSGTRLTVV.

A few counts support this clone. The rearrangement links TRBV7-2 to TRBJ1-1; unclear D gene. V gave up 1 base and J gave up 5 bases, with 8 bases separating them. Per the germline V gene, CDR1 is SGHTA and CDR2 is FQGNSA. There are 13 residues in the CDR3. The DNA for the CDR3 is TGTGCCAGCAGCTTAGATCCGAAAACTGAAGCTTTCTTT. It encodes CASSLDPKTEAFF.

This clone came up a few times. The V and J genes are TRBV15 and TRBJ1-1; unclear D gene. Germline V CDR1 and CDR2: LNHNV, YYDKDF (reference sequence). V lost 1 base, J lost 6 bases, and 15 bases lay in between. The CDR3 has 15 amino acids. CDR3: CATSRGSGLKAEAFF. In nucleotides, the CDR3 is TGTGCCACCAGCAGAGGGTCTGGTCTTAAGGCTGAAGCTTTCTTT.

The chain uses TRBV14 and TRBJ2-2; D uncertain. This CDR3 region has 14 residues. Trimming cost V 2 bases and J 5 bases, with 9 bases left between them. CDR1 is SGHDN and CDR2 is FVKESK in the germline V gene. The CDR3 is CASSQFLGTGELFF. As DNA, the CDR3 is TGTGCCAGCAGCCAATTTCTAGGGACCGGGGAGCTGTTTTTT.

This sequence joins TRBV7-9 and TRBJ2-3; D might be TRBD2 (5 bases). The length of the CDR3 is 16 residues. CDR1 and CDR2 (germline): SEHNR, FQNEAQ (reference sequence). V gave up 5 bases and J gave up 5 bases, with 20 bases separating them. The CDR3 DNA follows: TGTGCCAGCAGCCCCAGCACGGCTAGCCTACGAGATACGCAGTATTTT. Translated, it gives CASSPSTASLRDTQYF.

The chain uses TRBV30 and TRBJ1-4; perhaps TRBD1 as D (6 bases). V was cut by 1 base and J by 6 bases, with 12 bases left in between. Germline loops: CDR1 GTSNPN, CDR2 SVGIG (reference sequence). The CDR3 loop spans 14 amino acids. The CDR3 region has the DNA TGTGCCTGGAGTGACAGGGTTTCGGATGAAAAACTGTTTTTT. It codes for CAWSDRVSDEKLFF.

This clone has only one observation. The CDR3 DNA reads TGTGCCAGCAGAGTGGACAGGGGGCCCTACGAGCAGTACTTC. It translates to CASRVDRGPYEQYF. The rearrangement uses TRBV27 and TRBJ2-7; the match to TRBD1 covers 11 bases. Trimming at V came to 6 bases and at J to 2 bases, leaving 3 bases not matched to a gene. CDR3 length: 14 residues. Germline CDR1 and CDR2: MNHEY and SMNVEV (reference sequence).

The V and J genes are TRBV5-1 and TRBJ1-2; the D is unclear. The CDR3 loop spans 13 amino acids. The germline CDR1 and CDR2 sequences are SGHRS and YFSETQ. V lost 0 bases, J lost 7 bases, and 10 bases lay in between. DNA for the CDR3: TGCGCCAGCAGCTTGGAAGGCACAAGTGGCTACACCTTC. Its protein product is CASSLEGTSGYTF. Combining the CDR3 with reference TRBV5-1 and TRBJ1-2 gives the whole variable domain KAGVTQTPRYLIKTRGQQVTLSCSPISGHRSVSWYQQTPGQGLQFLFEYFSETQRNKGNFPGRFSGRQFSNSRSEMNVSTLELGDSALYLCASSLEGTSGYTFGSGTRLTVV.

The chain couples TRBV5-6 to TRBJ1-2; D ambiguous. The CDR3 consists of 14 residues. Germline CDR1 reads SGHDT; CDR2 reads YYEEEE. V was pared by 0 bases and J by 2 bases, with 8 bases between. The DNA for the CDR3 is TGTGCCAGCAGCTTGGACAGAACAAACTATGGCTACACCTTC. It is translated as CASSLDRTNYGYTF.

This chain links TRBV6-1 with TRBJ1-2; TRBD1 might be the D (5 bases). CDR1 and CDR2 (germline): MNHNS, SASEGT. The CDR3 is 13 residues long. V lost 3 bases, J lost 8 bases, and 13 bases lay in between. This CDR3 reads CASSDRQGRGYTF. The CDR3 nucleotides read TGTGCCAGCAGTGACCGTCAGGGACGCGGCTACACCTTC.

The chain carries TRBV10-3 and TRBJ1-5; 7 positions match TRBD1. V was pared by 5 bases and J by 7 bases, with 8 bases of the junction left unmatched. The CDR3 is 14 amino acids. Per the germline V gene, CDR1 is ENHRY and CDR2 is SYGVKD. The CDR3 loop reads CAISRDREDQPQHF. In DNA form, the CDR3 reads TGTGCCATCAGTCGCGACAGGGAAGACCAGCCCCAGCATTTT.

This clone was seen only once. This chain links TRBV2 with TRBJ1-2; 8 nucleotides align to TRBD1. CDR3 length: 15 residues. V dropped 2 bases and J dropped 7; count of bases not matched to a gene: 9. The germline V gene has CDR1 SNHLY and CDR2 FYNNEI. The CDR3 DNA reads TGTGCCAGCAGTGAAACCCAGGGGGCGATGGGTGGCTACACCTTC. Translating gives CASSETQGAMGGYTF.

The J gene is TRBJ2-1, the V gene TRBV4-1; D gene ambiguous. With 6 bases removed from V and 6 bases from J, the gap between germline ends came to 18 bases. Germline V gives CDR1 MGHRA, CDR2 YSYEKL. This CDR3 region has 15 residues. In DNA form, the CDR3 reads TGCGCCAGCAGGAAGACGGAAACTTTCGGCAATGAGCAGTTCTTC. Translating it yields CASRKTETFGNEQFF.

The chain carries TRBV27 and TRBJ1-1; D perhaps matches TRBD1 (5 bases). From germline, CDR1 is MNHEY and CDR2 SMNVEV (reference sequence). Trimming shortened V by 7 bases and J by 7 bases, and 22 bases separated the two germline ends. The CDR3 is made up of 15 amino acids. CDR3 region: CASKHEGRRDVEAFF. CDR3 in DNA: TGTGCCAGCAAACACGAGGGGCGGCGGGATGTTGAAGCTTTCTTT.

The chain combines TRBV3-1 (or the pseudogene TRBV3-2) with TRBJ1-5; D remains unclear. Germline CDR1 reads LGHDT; CDR2 reads YNNKEL (reference sequence). The germline V and J ends were trimmed by 4 bases and 0 bases, with 13 bases remaining between them. The CDR3 consists of 16 residues. The CDR3 coding sequence is TGTGCCAGCAGCCCAAGACCCGGGGTTAGCAATCAGCCCCAGCATTTT. It translates to CASSPRPGVSNQPQHF.

The gene calls are TRBV15 and TRBJ1-6; D gene uncertain. The ends were cut back, 3 bases at V and 7 bases at J, with 10 bases in the middle. This CDR3 region has 14 residues. From germline, CDR1 is LNHNV and CDR2 YYDKDF (reference sequence). As DNA, the CDR3 is TGTGCCACCAGCAGTAGCCGAGAGAATTCACCCCTCCACTTT. It yields the protein CATSSSRENSPLHF. The full variable domain, with the rest looked up from reference TRBV15 and TRBJ1-6, is DAMVIQNPRYQVTQFGKPVTLSCSQTLNHNVMYWYQQKSSQAPKLLFHYYDKDFNNEADTPDNFQSRRPNTSFCFLDIRSPGLGDTAMYLCATSSSRENSPLHFGNGTRLTVT.

The chain is built from TRBV28 and TRBJ2-7, with 9 bases aligning to TRBD1. The germline gives CDR1 MDHEN, CDR2 SYDVKM. The J segment lost 7 bases and the V segment lost 8 bases, leaving 9 bases of the junction unmatched. There are 13 residues in the CDR3. As DNA, the CDR3 is TGTGCCAGCGCTCACAGGGGGCAGGATGAGCAGTACTTC. As protein: CASAHRGQDEQYF.

The V gene is TRBV2, the J gene TRBJ1-2; D unresolved. The V and J ends lost 7 bases and 4 bases respectively, with 13 bases between them. The CDR3 consists of 13 residues. CDR1 and CDR2 (germline): SNHLY, FYNNEI. The CDR3 loop reads CASIPKEGYGYTF. The CDR3 DNA reads TGTGCCAGCATCCCCAAGGAAGGCTATGGCTACACCTTC.

The V and J genes are TRBV6-1 and TRBJ1-1; perhaps TRBD1 as D (5 bases). Germline loops: CDR1 MNHNS, CDR2 SASEGT. Deletions cut 2 bases from V and 11 bases from J, with 15 bases between. The CDR3 sequence is 13 residues long. The CDR3 sequence: CASSEKRAGRAFF. The DNA of the CDR3 is TGTGCCAGCAGTGAAAAGAGGGCAGGGAGGGCTTTCTTT.

This clone came up a few times. V usage is TRBV4-1 and J usage is TRBJ1-1; D is possibly TRBD1 (6 bases). CDR3 size: 16 residues. Germline V lookup: CDR1 MGHRA, CDR2 YSYEKL. The V gene lost 1 base and the J gene lost 8 bases, with 20 bases spanning the gap. The CDR3 DNA is TGCGCCAGCAGCCAAGTAGGGGGAAACCGGGACCCCGAAGCTTTCTTT. Protein product: CASSQVGGNRDPEAFF.

V gene TRBV12-5 combines with J gene TRBJ2-2; 11 positions agree with TRBD2. The CDR3 runs to 16 residues. Germline CDR1 and CDR2: LGHNT and FRNRAP. The ends lost 6 bases at V and 6 bases at J; junction bases unmatched: 9. CDR3 bases: TGTGCTAGTGGCCCTAGACTAGCGGGGTCTTCCGGGGAGCTGTTTTTT. This translates into CASGPRLAGSSGELFF.

This sequence joins TRBV18 and TRBJ1-1; TRBD1 matches at 7 bases. Germline CDR1 reads KGHSH; CDR2 reads LQKENI. CDR3 length: 13 amino acids. The ends lost 8 bases at V and 7 bases at J; junction bases unmatched: 10. The CDR3 DNA is TGTGCCAGCACGGATAGGGGGCCGGGTGAAGCTTTCTTT. Protein: CASTDRGPGEAFF.

This rearrangement joins TRBV6-2 or TRBV6-3 to TRBJ1-2; 9 nucleotides agree with TRBD1. Germline lookup yields CDR1 MNHEY and CDR2 SVGEGT. Trimming cost V 5 bases and J 5 bases; bases outside gene matches: 6. The CDR3 covers 14 residues. CDR3 residues: CASSTPGQGYGYTF. The CDR3 DNA reads TGTGCCAGCAGTACTCCGGGACAGGGTTATGGCTACACCTTC.

The chain couples TRBV10-2 to TRBJ2-5; D is ambiguous. The germline V gene encodes CDR1 WSHSY and CDR2 SAAADI. The CDR3 has 13 residues. V was clipped by 6 bases and J by 1 base, with 9 bases between them. CDR3 DNA: TGCGCCAGCAGCCCCCGAGGCCAAGAGACCCAGTACTTC. This encodes CASSPRGQETQYF.